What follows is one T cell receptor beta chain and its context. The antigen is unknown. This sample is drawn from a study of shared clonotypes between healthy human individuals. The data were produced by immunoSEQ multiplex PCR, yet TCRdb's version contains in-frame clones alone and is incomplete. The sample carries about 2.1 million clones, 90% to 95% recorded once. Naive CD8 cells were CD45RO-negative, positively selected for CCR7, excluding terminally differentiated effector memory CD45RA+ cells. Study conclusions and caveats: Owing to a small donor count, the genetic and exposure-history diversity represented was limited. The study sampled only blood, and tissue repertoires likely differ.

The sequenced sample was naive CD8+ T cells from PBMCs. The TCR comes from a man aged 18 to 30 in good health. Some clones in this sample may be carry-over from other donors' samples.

Written as DNA, the CDR3 is TGTGCCAGTCGACTAGCGGGAGCGGACGAGCAGTACTTC. Protein sequence: CASRLAGADEQYF. V and J are TRBV6-1 and TRBJ2-7; 12 bases align to TRBD2. This CDR3 is 13 amino acids long. Germline values: CDR1 MNHNS, CDR2 SASEGT. Unmatched junction bases numbered 5, after V lost 9 bases and J lost 5 bases.